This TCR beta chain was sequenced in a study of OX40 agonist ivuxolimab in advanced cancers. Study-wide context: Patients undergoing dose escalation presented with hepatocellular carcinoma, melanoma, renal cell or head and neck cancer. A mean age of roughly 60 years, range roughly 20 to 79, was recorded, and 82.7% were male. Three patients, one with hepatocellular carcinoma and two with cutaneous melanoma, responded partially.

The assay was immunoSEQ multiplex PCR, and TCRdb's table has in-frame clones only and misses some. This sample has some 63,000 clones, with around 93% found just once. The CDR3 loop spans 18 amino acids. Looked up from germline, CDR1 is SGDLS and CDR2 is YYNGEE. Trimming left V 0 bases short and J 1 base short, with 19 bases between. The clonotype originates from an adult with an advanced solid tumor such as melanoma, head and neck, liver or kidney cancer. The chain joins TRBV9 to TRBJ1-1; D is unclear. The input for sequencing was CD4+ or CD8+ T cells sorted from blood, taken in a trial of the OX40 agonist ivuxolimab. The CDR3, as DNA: TGTGCCAGCAGCGTAGTCCCTAACCCCTCGGGCAGGAACACTGAAGCTTTCTTT. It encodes CASSVVPNPSGRNTEAFF.